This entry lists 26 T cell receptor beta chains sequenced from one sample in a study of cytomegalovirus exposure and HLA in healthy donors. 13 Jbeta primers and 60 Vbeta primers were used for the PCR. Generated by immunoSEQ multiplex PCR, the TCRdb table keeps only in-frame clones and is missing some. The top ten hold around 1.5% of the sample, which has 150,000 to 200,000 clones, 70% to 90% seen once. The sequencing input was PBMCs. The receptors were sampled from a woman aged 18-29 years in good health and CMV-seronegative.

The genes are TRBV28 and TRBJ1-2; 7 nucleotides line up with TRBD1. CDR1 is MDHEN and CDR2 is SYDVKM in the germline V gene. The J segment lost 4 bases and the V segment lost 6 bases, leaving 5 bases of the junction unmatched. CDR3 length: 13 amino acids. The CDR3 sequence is CASRFRDSYGYTF. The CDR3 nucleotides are TGTGCCAGCAGATTCCGGGACAGCTATGGCTACACCTTC.

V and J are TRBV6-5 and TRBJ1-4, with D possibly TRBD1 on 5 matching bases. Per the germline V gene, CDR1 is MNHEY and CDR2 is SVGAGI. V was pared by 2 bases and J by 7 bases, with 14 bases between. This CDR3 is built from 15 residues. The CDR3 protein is CASSYELGLGEKLFF. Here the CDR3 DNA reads TGTGCCAGCAGTTACGAGCTGGGGCTCGGTGAAAAACTGTTTTTT.

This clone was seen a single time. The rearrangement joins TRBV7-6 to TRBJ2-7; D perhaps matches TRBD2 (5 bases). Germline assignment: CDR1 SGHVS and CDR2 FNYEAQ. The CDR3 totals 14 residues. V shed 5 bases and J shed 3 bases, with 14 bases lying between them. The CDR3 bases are TGTGCCAGCAGCAGCGGAGGTCGGAGCTACGAGCAGTACTTC. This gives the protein CASSSGGRSYEQYF. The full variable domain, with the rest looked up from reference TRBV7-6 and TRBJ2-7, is GAGVSQSPRYKVTKRGQDVALRCDPISGHVSLYWYRQALGQGPEFLTYFNYEAQQDKSGLPNDRFSAERPEGSISTLTIQRTEQRDSAMYRCASSSGGRSYEQYFGPGTRLTVT.

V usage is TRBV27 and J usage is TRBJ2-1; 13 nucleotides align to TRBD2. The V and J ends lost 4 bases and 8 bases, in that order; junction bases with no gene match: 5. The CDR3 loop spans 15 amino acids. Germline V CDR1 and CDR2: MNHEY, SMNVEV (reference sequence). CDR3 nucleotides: TGTGCCAGCAGTTCGGGACTAGCGGGATTGGATGAGCAGTTCTTC. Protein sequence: CASSSGLAGLDEQFF.

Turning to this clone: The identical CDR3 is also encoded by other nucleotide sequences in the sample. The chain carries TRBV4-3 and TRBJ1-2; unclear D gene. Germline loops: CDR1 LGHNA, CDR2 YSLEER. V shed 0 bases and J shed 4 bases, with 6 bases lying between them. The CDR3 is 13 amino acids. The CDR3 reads CASSQDRGYGYTF. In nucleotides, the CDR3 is TGCGCCAGCAGCCAAGATCGCGGCTATGGCTACACCTTC.

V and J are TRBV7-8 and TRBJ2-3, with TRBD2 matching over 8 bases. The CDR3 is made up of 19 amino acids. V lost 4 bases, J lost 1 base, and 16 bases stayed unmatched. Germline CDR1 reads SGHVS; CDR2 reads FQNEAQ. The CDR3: CASSYPRKRGRNRTDTQYF. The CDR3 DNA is TGTGCCAGCAGCTATCCTAGAAAGCGGGGGCGAAACCGCACAGATACGCAGTATTTT.

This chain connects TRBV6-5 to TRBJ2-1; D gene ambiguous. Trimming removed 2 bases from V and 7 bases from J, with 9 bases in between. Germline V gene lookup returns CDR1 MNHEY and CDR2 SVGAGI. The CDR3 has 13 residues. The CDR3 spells CASSYTPRNEQFF. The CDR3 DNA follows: TGTGCCAGCAGTTACACTCCGAGGAATGAGCAGTTCTTC.

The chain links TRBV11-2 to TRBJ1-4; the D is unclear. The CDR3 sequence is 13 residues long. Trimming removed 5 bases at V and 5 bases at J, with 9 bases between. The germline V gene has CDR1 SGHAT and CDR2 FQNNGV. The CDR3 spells CASSPGVNEKLFF. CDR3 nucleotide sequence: TGTGCCAGCAGCCCCGGGGTCAATGAAAAACTGTTTTTT.

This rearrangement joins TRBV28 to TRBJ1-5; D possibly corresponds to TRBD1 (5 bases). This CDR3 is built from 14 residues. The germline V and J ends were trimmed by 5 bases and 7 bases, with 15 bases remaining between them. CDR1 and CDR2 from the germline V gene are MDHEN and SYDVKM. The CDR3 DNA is TGTGCCAGCAGTCTGACAGCCCTCAGACAGCCCCAGCATTTT. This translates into CASSLTALRQPQHF.

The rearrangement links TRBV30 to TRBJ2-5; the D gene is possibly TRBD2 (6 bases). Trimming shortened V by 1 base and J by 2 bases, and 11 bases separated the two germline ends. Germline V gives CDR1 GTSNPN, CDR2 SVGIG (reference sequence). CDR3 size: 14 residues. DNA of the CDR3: TGTGCCTGGAGTGGAGCAGGGAGGCAAGAGACCCAGTACTTC. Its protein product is CAWSGAGRQETQYF.

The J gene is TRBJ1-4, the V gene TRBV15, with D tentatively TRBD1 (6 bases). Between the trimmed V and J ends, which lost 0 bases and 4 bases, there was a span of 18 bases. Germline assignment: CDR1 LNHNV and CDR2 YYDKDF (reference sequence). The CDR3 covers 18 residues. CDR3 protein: CATSRDRGGRSLNEKLFF. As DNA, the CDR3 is TGTGCCACCAGCAGAGATAGGGGGGGCAGGAGTCTTAATGAAAAACTGTTTTTT.

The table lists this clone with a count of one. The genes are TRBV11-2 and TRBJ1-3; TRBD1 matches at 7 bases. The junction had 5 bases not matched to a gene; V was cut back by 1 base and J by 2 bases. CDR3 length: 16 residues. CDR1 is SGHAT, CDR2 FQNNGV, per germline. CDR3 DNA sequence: TGTGCCAGCAGCTTAGGCCAGGGGGGAGCTGGAAACACCATATATTTT. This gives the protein CASSLGQGGAGNTIYF.

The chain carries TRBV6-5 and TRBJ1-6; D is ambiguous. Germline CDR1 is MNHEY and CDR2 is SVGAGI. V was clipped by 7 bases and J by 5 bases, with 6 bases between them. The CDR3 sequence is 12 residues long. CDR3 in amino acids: CASTRDNSPLHF. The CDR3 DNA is TGTGCCAGCACCCGGGATAATTCACCCCTCCACTTT.

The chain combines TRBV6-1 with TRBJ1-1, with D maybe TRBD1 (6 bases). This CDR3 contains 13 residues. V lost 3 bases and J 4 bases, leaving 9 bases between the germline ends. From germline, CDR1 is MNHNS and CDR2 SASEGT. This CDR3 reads CASSDYRATEAFF. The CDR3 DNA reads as TGTGCCAGCAGTGACTACAGGGCCACTGAAGCTTTCTTT.

The CDR3 loop is CASSFRDSQETQYF. CDR3 coding DNA: TGTGCCAGCAGCTTCCGGGACAGCCAAGAGACCCAGTACTTC. The chain uses TRBV13 and TRBJ2-5; TRBD1 matches at 7 bases. The CDR3 is 14 residues long. Per germline, CDR1 PRHDT and CDR2 FYEKMQ (reference sequence). V dropped 3 bases and J dropped 1; count of bases not matched to a gene: 2.

CDR3 loop: CASSQDRLTEAFF. The CDR3 DNA reads TGCGCCAGCAGCCAGGACAGACTCACTGAAGCTTTCTTT. The rearrangement uses TRBV5-1 and TRBJ1-1; D possibly corresponds to TRBD1 (6 bases). Between the trimmed V and J ends, which lost 4 bases and 4 bases, there was a span of 11 bases. Germline CDR1 SGHRS, CDR2 YFSETQ. The CDR3 contains 13 residues.

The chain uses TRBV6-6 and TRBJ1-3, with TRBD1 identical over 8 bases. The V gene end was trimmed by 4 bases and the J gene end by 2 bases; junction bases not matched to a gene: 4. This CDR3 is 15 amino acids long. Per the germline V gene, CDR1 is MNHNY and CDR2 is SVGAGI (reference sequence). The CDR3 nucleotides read TGTGCCAGCAGTTTGATGACAGGGGCTGGAAACACCATATATTTT. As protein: CASSLMTGAGNTIYF.

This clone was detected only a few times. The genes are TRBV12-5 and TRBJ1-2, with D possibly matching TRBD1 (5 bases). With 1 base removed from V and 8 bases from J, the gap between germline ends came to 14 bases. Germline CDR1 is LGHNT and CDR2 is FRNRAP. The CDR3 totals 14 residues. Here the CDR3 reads CASGLGDSIGGYTF. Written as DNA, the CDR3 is TGTGCTAGTGGTTTGGGTGACAGTATTGGGGGCTACACCTTC.

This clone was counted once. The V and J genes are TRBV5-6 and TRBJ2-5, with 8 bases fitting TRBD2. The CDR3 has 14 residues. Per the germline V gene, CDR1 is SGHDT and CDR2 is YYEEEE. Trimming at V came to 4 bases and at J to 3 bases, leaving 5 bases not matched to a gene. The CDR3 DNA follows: TGTGCCAGCAGCGTCACCGGGAGGGAAGAGACCCAGTACTTC. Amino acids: CASSVTGREETQYF.

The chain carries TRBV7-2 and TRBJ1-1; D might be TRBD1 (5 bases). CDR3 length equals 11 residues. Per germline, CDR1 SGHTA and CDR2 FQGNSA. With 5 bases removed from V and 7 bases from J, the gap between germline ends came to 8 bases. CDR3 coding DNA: TGTGCCAGCAGCCCCAGGGTTGAAGCTTTCTTT. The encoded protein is CASSPRVEAFF. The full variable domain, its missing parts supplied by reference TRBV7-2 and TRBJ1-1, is GAGVSQSPSNKVTEKGKDVELRCDPISGHTALYWYRQSLGQGLEFLIYFQGNSAPDKSGLPSDRFSAERTGGSVSTLTIQRTQQEDSAVYLCASSPRVEAFFGQGTRLTVV.

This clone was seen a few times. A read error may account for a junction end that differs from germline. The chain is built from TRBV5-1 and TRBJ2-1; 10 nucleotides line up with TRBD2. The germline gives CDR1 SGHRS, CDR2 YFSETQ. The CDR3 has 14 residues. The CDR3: CASSLDASGSFRVF. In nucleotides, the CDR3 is TGCGCCAGCAGCTTGGACGCTAGCGGGAGCTTCCGTGTCTTC. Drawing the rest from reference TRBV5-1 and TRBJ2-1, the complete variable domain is KAGVTQTPRYLIKTRGQQVTLSCSPISGHRSVSWYQQTPGQGLQFLFEYFSETQRNKGNFPGRFSGRQFSNSRSEMNVSTLELGDSALYLCASSLDASGSFRVFGPGTRLTVL.

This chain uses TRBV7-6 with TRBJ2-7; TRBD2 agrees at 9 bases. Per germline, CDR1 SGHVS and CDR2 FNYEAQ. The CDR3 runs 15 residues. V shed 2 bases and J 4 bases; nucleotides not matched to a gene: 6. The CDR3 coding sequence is TGTGCCAGCAGCTTATCAAGCGGGGGGCAGTACGAGCAGTACTTC. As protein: CASSLSSGGQYEQYF.

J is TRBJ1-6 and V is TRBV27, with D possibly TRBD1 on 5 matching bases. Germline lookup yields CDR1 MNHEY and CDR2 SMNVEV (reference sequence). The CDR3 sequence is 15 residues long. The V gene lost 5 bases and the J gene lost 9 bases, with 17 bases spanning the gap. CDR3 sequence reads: CASSHGDGGGSPLHF. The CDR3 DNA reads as TGTGCCAGCAGTCACGGGGACGGGGGTGGTTCACCCCTCCACTTT.

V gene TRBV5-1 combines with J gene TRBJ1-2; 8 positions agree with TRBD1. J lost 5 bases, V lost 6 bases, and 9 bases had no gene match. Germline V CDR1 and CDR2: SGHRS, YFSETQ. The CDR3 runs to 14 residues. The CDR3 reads CASTPGTGLYGYTF. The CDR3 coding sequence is TGCGCCAGCACCCCAGGGACAGGTCTTTATGGCTACACCTTC.

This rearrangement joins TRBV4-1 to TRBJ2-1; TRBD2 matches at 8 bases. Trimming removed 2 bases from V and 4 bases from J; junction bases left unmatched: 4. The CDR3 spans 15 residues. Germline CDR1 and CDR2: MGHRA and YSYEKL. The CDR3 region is CASSQRLATYNEQFF. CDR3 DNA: TGCGCCAGCAGCCAAAGACTAGCGACATACAATGAGCAGTTCTTC.

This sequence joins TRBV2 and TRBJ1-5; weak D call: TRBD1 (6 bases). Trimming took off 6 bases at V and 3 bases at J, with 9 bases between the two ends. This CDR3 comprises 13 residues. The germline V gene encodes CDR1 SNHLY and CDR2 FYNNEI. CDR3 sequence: CASSGQPNQPQHF. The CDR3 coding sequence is TGTGCCAGCAGCGGACAGCCCAATCAGCCCCAGCATTTT.